This record looks at one T cell receptor (beta chain) sequence and its context. The entry originates in a study of blood T cell repertoires in COVID-19. Study context: T cells, B-cell-depleted T cells, or PBMCs provided the cDNA or gDNA that served as material.

The CDR3 consists of 16 residues. V dropped 3 bases and J dropped 0 bases, with 9 bases sitting between them. CDR1 and CDR2 from the germline V gene are LNHNV and YYDKDF (reference sequence). As handled by the study authors: Reference gene primer amplification yielded estimated nucleated cell counts. Clones were sequenced by immunoSEQ multiplex PCR, and TCRdb holds only the in-frame ones, with some missing. The V and J calls and clone size were taken over from that table, and D and trimming were inferred from the DNA. The sample records around 250,000 clones, roughly 86% being singletons. This chain joins TRBV15 and TRBJ2-6; D not resolved. The sequence came from a woman aged 60-75 years who had recovered from COVID-19. Sequencing was carried out using peripheral blood. The CDR3 DNA sequence: TGTGCCACCAGCAGCCACTTCACCTCTGGGGCCAACGTCCTGACTTTC. It yields the protein CATSSHFTSGANVLTF. The full variable domain, in which reference TRBV15 and TRBJ2-6 provide the parts outside the CDR3, is DAMVIQNPRYQVTQFGKPVTLSCSQTLNHNVMYWYQQKSSQAPKLLFHYYDKDFNNEADTPDNFQSRRPNTSFCFLDIRSPGLGDTAMYLCATSSHFTSGANVLTFGAGSRLTVL.